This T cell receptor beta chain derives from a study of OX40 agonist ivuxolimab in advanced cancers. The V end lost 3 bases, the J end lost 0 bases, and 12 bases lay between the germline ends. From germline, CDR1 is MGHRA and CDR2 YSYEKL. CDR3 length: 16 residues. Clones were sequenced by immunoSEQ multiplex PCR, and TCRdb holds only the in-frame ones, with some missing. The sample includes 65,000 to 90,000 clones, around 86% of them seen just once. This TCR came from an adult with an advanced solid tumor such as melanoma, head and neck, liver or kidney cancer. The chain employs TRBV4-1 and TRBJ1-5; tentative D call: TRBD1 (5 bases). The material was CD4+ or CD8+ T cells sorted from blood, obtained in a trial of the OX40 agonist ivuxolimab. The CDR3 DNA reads TGCGCCAGCAGCCATACGGTGGGGGTTAGCAATCAGCCCCAGCATTTT. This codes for CASSHTVGVSNQPQHF.